What follows are 10 T cell receptor beta chains derived from one specimen sequenced in a study of T cells in Graves' hyperthyroidism and ophthalmopathy. RNA transcripts gave rise to amplified TCR beta CDR3 regions. HTBI primers were used for first-round RT-PCR of the TCR CDR3. TCRdb processed the multiplex PCR reads anew with MiXCR; each CDR3 protein has one entry. In the table there are a few hundred thousand distinct CDR3 sequences, around a fifth of which are singletons. Sequencing input: blood. Receptors originate from a woman in her seventies with Graves' ophthalmopathy.

The V and J genes are TRBV12-5 and TRBJ1-5; D not certain. This CDR3 region has 14 residues. Germline-derived CDR1 and CDR2 are LGHNT and FRNRAP. The ends were cut back, 1 base at V and 2 bases at J, with 6 bases in the middle. The DNA for the CDR3 is TGTGCTAGTGGTTTGGAGGCAGGCAATCAGCCCCAGCATTTT. It codes for CASGLEAGNQPQHF.

This clonotype was seen at least ten times. The chain's CDR3 is CASSRTEGGFNEQFF. The CDR3 coding sequence is TGTGCCAGCAGCCGGACGGAGGGGGGGTTCAATGAGCAGTTCTTC. The chain carries TRBV11-2 and TRBJ2-1, with TRBD2 as a possible D gene (7 bases). Germline lookup yields CDR1 SGHAT and CDR2 FQNNGV. The CDR3 has 15 residues. V lost 5 bases, J lost 6 bases, and 17 bases lay in between.

The chain joins TRBV30 to TRBJ2-3; TRBD1 might be the D (5 bases). The length of the CDR3 is 12 residues. Germline loops: CDR1 GTSNPN, CDR2 SVGIG (reference sequence). V was shortened by 4 bases and J by 5 bases, with 10 bases between the two germline ends. The CDR3 spells CAWNFQGDTQYF. CDR3 coding DNA: TGTGCCTGGAACTTTCAGGGAGATACGCAGTATTTT.

V is TRBV5-4 and J is TRBJ2-5; no clear D. Trimming stripped 1 base from V and 0 bases from J, with 7 bases between. There are 14 residues in the CDR3. In germline, CDR1 is SGHNT, CDR2 YYREEE (reference sequence). As DNA, the CDR3 is TGTGCCAGCAGCTTGTCTACGTACCAAGAGACCCAGTACTTC. Translated: CASSLSTYQETQYF.

V and J are TRBV10-3 and TRBJ2-1, with 10 bases fitting TRBD1. CDR3 length: 15 residues. V lost 3 bases and J lost 5; bases outside the gene matches: 4. Per the germline V gene, CDR1 is ENHRY and CDR2 is SYGVKD. CDR3: CAISDRTGGHNEQFF. CDR3 coding DNA: TGTGCCATCAGTGACCGGACAGGGGGTCACAATGAGCAGTTCTTC.

The chain has TRBV4-1 and TRBJ2-1; TRBD2 matches 8 bases. The J segment lost 0 bases and the V segment lost 0 bases, leaving 7 bases of the junction unmatched. CDR1 and CDR2 from the germline V gene are MGHRA and YSYEKL. The CDR3 totals 18 residues. For the CDR3, the DNA is TGCGCCAGCAGCCAAGACGGCGGGAGGCCTAGCTCCTACAATGAGCAGTTCTTC. Protein sequence: CASSQDGGRPSSYNEQFF.

Only a few counts were recorded for this clonotype. The V gene is TRBV27, the J gene TRBJ1-5; no clear D gene. V lost 6 bases and J 0 bases, leaving 21 bases between the germline ends. CDR3 length equals 18 residues. Germline V gene data show CDR1 as MNHEY and CDR2 as SMNVEV (reference sequence). The CDR3 here is CASSFLPEGEDSNQPQHF. The CDR3 region has the DNA TGTGCCAGCAGCTTCCTCCCCGAGGGAGAGGATAGCAATCAGCCCCAGCATTTT.

This clonotype was counted only a few times. The J gene is TRBJ2-3, the V gene TRBV20-1, with D perhaps assigned TRBD1 or TRBD2 (6 bases each). The germline V and J ends were trimmed by 3 bases and 3 bases, with 16 bases remaining between them. From germline, CDR1 is DFQATT and CDR2 SNEGSKA (reference sequence). The CDR3 loop spans 15 amino acids. The CDR3 is CSARGGTATTDTQYF. The CDR3 DNA reads as TGCAGTGCTAGGGGGGGCACGGCCACTACAGATACGCAGTATTTT.

This chain joins TRBV7-2 and TRBJ2-1, with 10 bases matching TRBD2. After removal of 4 bases from V and 7 bases from J, the junction contained 13 bases not matched to a gene. The CDR3 has 17 residues. CDR1 is SGHTA and CDR2 is FQGNSA in the germline V gene. The CDR3 DNA is TGTGCCAGCAGCTCTAGACAGCGGACTAGCGGCAGAAATGAGCAGTTCTTC. Protein product: CASSSRQRTSGRNEQFF.

This clonotype was detected a few times. This sequence joins TRBV2 and TRBJ2-1; 7 bases are a match to TRBD1. The germline V gene has CDR1 SNHLY and CDR2 FYNNEI. This CDR3 contains 15 residues. The ends lost 6 bases at V and 5 bases at J; junction bases unmatched: 10. CDR3 in DNA: TGTGCCAGCAGCCTCGGGACAGCACCTAACAATGAGCAGTTCTTC. Protein: CASSLGTAPNNEQFF.